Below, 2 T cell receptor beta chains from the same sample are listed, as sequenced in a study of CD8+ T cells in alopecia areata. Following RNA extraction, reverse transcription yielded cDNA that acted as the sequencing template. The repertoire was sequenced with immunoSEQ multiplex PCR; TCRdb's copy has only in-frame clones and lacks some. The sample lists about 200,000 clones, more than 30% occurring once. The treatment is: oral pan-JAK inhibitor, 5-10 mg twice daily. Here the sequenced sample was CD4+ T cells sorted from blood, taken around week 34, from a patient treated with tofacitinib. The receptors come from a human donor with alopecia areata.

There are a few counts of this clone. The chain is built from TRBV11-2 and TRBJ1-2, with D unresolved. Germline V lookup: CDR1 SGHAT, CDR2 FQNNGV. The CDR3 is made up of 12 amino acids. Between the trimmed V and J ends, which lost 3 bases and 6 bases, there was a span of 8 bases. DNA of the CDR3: TGTGCCAGCAGCTTCTTGGACGATGGCTACACCTTC. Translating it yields CASSFLDDGYTF.

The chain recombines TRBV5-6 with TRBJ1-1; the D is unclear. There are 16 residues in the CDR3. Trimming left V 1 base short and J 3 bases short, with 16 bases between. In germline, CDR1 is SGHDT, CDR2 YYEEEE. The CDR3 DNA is TGTGCCAGCAGCTTGCTGAGCTCACGCTTGGACACTGAAGCTTTCTTT. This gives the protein CASSLLSSRLDTEAFF.